Sequencing of this TCR beta chain was carried out in a study of T cell repertoires in cytomegalovirus infection (dated by TCRdb to the late 2010s). A note on the overall study: Alongside well-studied HLA-B-restricted epitopes, the peptide stimulations were aimed at recently identified HLA-C-restricted CMV epitopes, whose presentation resists viral immunomodulation. Donor HLA type was relevant to the analysis, because carriage of CMV infection together with the matching HLA type was indicated by public TCR beta signatures.

This clonotype was observed a few times. This clone's antigen is unknown. No base quality values were provided; no much bigger clone lies one nucleotide off. The germline V gene specifies MGHRA as CDR1 and YSYEKL as CDR2. V gives up 1 base and J gives up 0 bases, and the segment between their germline ends measures 9 bases. The CDR3 holds 16 amino acids from the cysteine to the phenylalanine. The sequence is cut down to CDR3 DNA, 48 bases in frame from base 1. TCRdb records Illumina HiSeq 1500 as the sequencer. TCRdb reprocessed the public reads (quality trimming at Q25 with fastp, clone calling with MiXCR) and kept in-frame beta chains. Identical CDR3 proteins give one entry, which carries the most common genes and DNA. The sample has roughly 90,000 distinct CDR3 sequences on record, 25% to 30% of them singletons. The ten largest make up around 68% of the sample. Study-wide findings and limitations: Cumulative frequency of public TCR beta family members discriminated carriers of CMV infection plus the relevant HLA type in this cohort and an independent approximately 360-donor cohort. In the ex vivo response, HLA-C-restricted CMV-specific TCR beta clonotypes were dominant, and in two of eight donors the single most frequent clonotype came from this HLA-C-restricted group.

The sample's treatment or condition label, in plain terms: in vitro stimulation with specific CMV peptide epitopes to enrich CMV-specific T cells. The source of this sequence is a human donor in good health (CMV status not recorded). Some clones in this sample may be carry-over from other donors' samples. The specimen comprised CD8+ T cells from cultured PBMCs, sampled from culture after CMV antigen stimulation. The chain is encoded by TRBV4-1 joined to TRBJ2-2; the D gene is perhaps TRBD1, on 5 matching bases. The DNA reads TGCGCCAGCAGCCAAGGACAGACCGCGAACACCGGGGAGCTGTTTTTT. The translation is CASSQGQTANTGELFF.